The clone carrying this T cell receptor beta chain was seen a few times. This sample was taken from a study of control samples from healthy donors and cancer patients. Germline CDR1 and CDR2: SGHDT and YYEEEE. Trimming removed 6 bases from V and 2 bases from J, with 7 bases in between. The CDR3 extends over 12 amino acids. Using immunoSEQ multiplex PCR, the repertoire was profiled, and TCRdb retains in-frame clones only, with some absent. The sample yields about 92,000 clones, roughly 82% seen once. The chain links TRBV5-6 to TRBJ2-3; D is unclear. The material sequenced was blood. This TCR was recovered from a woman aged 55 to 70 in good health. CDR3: CASKGPTDTQYF. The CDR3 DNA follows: TGTGCCAGCAAAGGACCCACAGATACGCAGTATTTT.